The source of this T cell receptor beta chain is a study of shared clonotypes between healthy human individuals. It was into CD45RA+ naive and CD45RA-negative memory subsets that the CD4+ cells were split. Per germline, CDR1 SGHTA and CDR2 FQGNSA. V was cut by 0 bases and J by 0 bases, with 14 bases left in between. The CDR3 is 18 residues long. Profiling relied on immunoSEQ multiplex PCR, and the TCRdb table lists in-frame clones only, not all of them. The sample yields millions of clones, around 94% seen once. This sequence joins TRBV7-2 and TRBJ1-4; D gene ambiguous. This sequence was found in a man younger than 35 in good health. The specimen sequenced was naive CD4+ T cells sorted from blood. Subset defined: CD45RA+ positively selected. The DNA of the CDR3 is TGTGCCAGCAGCTTAGCCTCGGGGATCCCGGCAACTAATGAAAAACTGTTTTTT. This sequence encodes CASSLASGIPATNEKLFF. Drawing the rest from reference TRBV7-2 and TRBJ1-4, the complete variable domain is GAGVSQSPSNKVTEKGKDVELRCDPISGHTALYWYRQSLGQGLEFLIYFQGNSAPDKSGLPSDRFSAERTGGSVSTLTIQRTQQEDSAVYLCASSLASGIPATNEKLFFGSGTQLSVL.